Shown below are 22 T cell receptor beta chains from a single sample sequenced in a study of T cell changes during pregnancy in multiple sclerosis. Clones were read by immunoSEQ multiplex PCR, and TCRdb kept only the in-frame ones, dropping some. The sample lists fewer than 45,000 clones; roughly 92% were seen once. This material consisted of CD4+ T cells from peripheral blood mononuclear cells, taken in the first trimester of pregnancy. The receptors here all came from a female donor with multiple sclerosis, enrolled in a pregnancy study.

The CDR3 region has the DNA TGTGCCAGCAGCTCTTCCCGGACAGGGAAAAACTACAATGAGCAGTTCTTC. Its protein is CASSSSRTGKNYNEQFF. The genes are TRBV7-9 and TRBJ2-1, with TRBD1 matching 8 bases. With V trimmed by 4 bases and J by 3 bases, 11 bases remained unmatched. Germline V CDR1 and CDR2: SEHNR, FQNEAQ (reference sequence). This CDR3 has 17 residues.

The chain is built from TRBV2 and TRBJ2-7; no clear D. This CDR3 region has 15 residues. The germline V and J ends were trimmed by 2 bases and 2 bases, with 13 bases remaining between them. In germline, CDR1 is SNHLY, CDR2 FYNNEI. This CDR3 is CASSESRSRPYEQYF. The CDR3 DNA is TGTGCCAGCAGTGAATCCCGGTCCAGGCCCTACGAGCAGTACTTC. Full variable domain (outside the CDR3, taken from reference TRBV2 and TRBJ2-7): EPEVTQTPSHQVTQMGQEVILRCVPISNHLYFYWYRQILGQKVEFLVSFYNNEISEKSEIFDDQFSVERPDGSNFTLKIRSTKLEDSAMYFCASSESRSRPYEQYFGPGTRLTVT.

The chain joins TRBV6-1 to TRBJ2-7; D gene unclear. Between the trimmed V and J ends, which lost 2 bases and 0 bases, there was a span of 11 bases. Germline V CDR1 and CDR2: MNHNS, SASEGT. The CDR3 sequence is 15 residues long. The CDR3 region is CASSELQLSSYEQYF. In DNA form, the CDR3 reads TGTGCCAGCAGTGAACTACAGCTCTCCTCCTACGAGCAGTACTTC.

The rearrangement links TRBV6-5 to TRBJ1-6, with a tentative D call TRBD1 (6 bases). CDR3 length: 14 amino acids. V shed 6 bases and J shed 5 bases, with 11 bases lying between them. Germline V lookup: CDR1 MNHEY, CDR2 SVGAGI. The DNA of the CDR3 is TGTGCCAGCAGATGGGCAGGGGATAATTCACCCCTCCACTTT. Translation: CASRWAGDNSPLHF.

V usage is TRBV19 and J usage is TRBJ2-7, with D tentatively TRBD2 (5 bases). V lost 4 bases to trimming and J lost 3 bases, with 13 bases between them. The CDR3 loop spans 14 amino acids. Germline CDR1 reads LNHDA; CDR2 reads SQIVND (reference sequence). CDR3 region: CASSTGLKFYEQYF. CDR3 DNA sequence: TGTGCCAGTAGTACAGGACTGAAATTCTACGAGCAGTACTTC.

The rearrangement uses TRBV6-6 and TRBJ2-7; D may be TRBD1 (7 bases). The germline V gene encodes CDR1 MNHNY and CDR2 SVGAGI (reference sequence). This CDR3 contains 13 residues. The germline V and J ends were trimmed by 7 bases and 2 bases, with 12 bases remaining between them. The CDR3 here is CASMEGTAYEQYF. The DNA for the CDR3 is TGTGCCAGCATGGAGGGGACAGCCTACGAGCAGTACTTC.

The rearrangement links TRBV6-5 to TRBJ1-5; no definite D call. Germline values: CDR1 MNHEY, CDR2 SVGAGI. V lost 8 bases to trimming and J lost 0 bases, with 14 bases between them. The CDR3 extends over 15 amino acids. The CDR3: CASAPGSFSNQPQHF. The DNA for the CDR3 is TGTGCCAGCGCTCCAGGTTCCTTTAGCAATCAGCCCCAGCATTTT.

The rearrangement links TRBV5-4 to TRBJ1-1; 8 nucleotides line up with TRBD1. The V gene end was trimmed by 1 base and the J gene end by 7 bases; junction bases not matched to a gene: 3. The CDR3 has 13 residues. The germline V gene encodes CDR1 SGHNT and CDR2 YYREEE (reference sequence). The CDR3 nucleotides are TGTGCCAGCAGCTTGCCGGACAGGGATGAAGCTTTCTTT. It codes for CASSLPDRDEAFF. The full variable domain, completed using reference TRBV5-4 and TRBJ1-1, is ETGVTQSPTHLIKTRGQQVTLRCSSQSGHNTVSWYQQALGQGPQFIFQYYREEENGRGNFPPRFSGLQFPNYSSELNVNALELDDSALYLCASSLPDRDEAFFGQGTRLTVV.

J is TRBJ2-3 and V is TRBV7-9; TRBD2 aligns across 12 bases. In germline, CDR1 is SEHNR, CDR2 FQNEAQ (reference sequence). The ends lost 5 bases at V and 5 bases at J; junction bases unmatched: 8. CDR3 length: 16 amino acids. The CDR3 sequence: CASSPSGRAQGDTQYF. The CDR3 region has the DNA TGTGCCAGCAGCCCTAGCGGGAGGGCCCAGGGAGATACGCAGTATTTT.

The chain has TRBV18 and TRBJ1-4, with D unresolved. The CDR3 has 13 residues. CDR1 and CDR2 (germline): KGHSH, LQKENI. The V gene lost 6 bases and the J gene lost 2 bases, with 7 bases spanning the gap. CDR3 sequence (DNA): TGTGCCAGCTCCCCGGGGACTAATGAAAAACTGTTTTTT. Translating it yields CASSPGTNEKLFF.

CDR3 loop: CASSQDLVEETQYF. For the CDR3, the DNA is TGTGCCAGCAGCCAAGACCTAGTGGAAGAGACCCAGTACTTC. This chain links TRBV14 with TRBJ2-5; no reliable D call. The CDR3 loop spans 14 amino acids. Looked up from germline, CDR1 is SGHDN and CDR2 is FVKESK. The V end lost 0 bases, the J end lost 3 bases, and 8 bases lay between the germline ends.

The chain couples TRBV5-1 to TRBJ2-7; 12 bases line up with TRBD2. CDR1 is SGHRS, CDR2 YFSETQ, per germline. The CDR3 extends over 16 amino acids. Losses at the gene ends were 4 bases for V and 0 bases for J; bases not matched to a gene: 5. In nucleotides, the CDR3 is TGCGCCAGCAGCCCGGGACTAGCGGGTGGCTCCTACGAGCAGTACTTC. Protein: CASSPGLAGGSYEQYF.

This clone is medium-sized in the sample. V usage is TRBV18 and J usage is TRBJ1-1, with D tentatively TRBD1 (5 bases). The length of the CDR3 is 15 residues. Trimming removed 4 bases at V and 3 bases at J, with 15 bases between. Germline lookup yields CDR1 KGHSH and CDR2 LQKENI. The CDR3 loop reads CASSLSQGSDTEAFF. CDR3 bases: TGTGCCAGCTCACTTTCCCAGGGCTCTGACACTGAAGCTTTCTTT.

The V call is TRBV7-2, the J call TRBJ2-1; 9 positions match TRBD2. Germline CDR1 reads SGHTA; CDR2 reads FQGNSA. The length of the CDR3 is 17 residues. V gave up 1 base and J gave up 3 bases; unmatched junction bases: 7. The CDR3 DNA is TGTGCCAGCAGCTTAGAGTTAAGCGGGGGGAACTACAATGAGCAGTTCTTC. Its protein product is CASSLELSGGNYNEQFF.

The chain links TRBV4-3 to TRBJ2-7; 11 bases match TRBD1. Per germline, CDR1 LGHNA and CDR2 YSLEER. J gave up 5 bases and V 3 bases, and 12 bases lay outside the gene matches. This CDR3 region has 17 residues. The CDR3 here is CASSQLPTGQGADEQYF. CDR3 DNA sequence: TGCGCCAGCAGCCAGCTACCAACCGGACAGGGGGCCGACGAGCAGTACTTC.

This rearrangement joins TRBV18 to TRBJ2-1; 14 bases are a match to TRBD2. J was trimmed by 7 bases and V by 3 bases; bases with no gene match: 8. CDR1 KGHSH and CDR2 LQKENI come from the germline V gene. The CDR3 contains 17 residues. CDR3 sequence reads: CASSPLRTSGRSNEQFF. The CDR3 region has the DNA TGTGCCAGCTCACCTCTGAGGACTAGCGGGAGGTCGAATGAGCAGTTCTTC.

This clone was seen more than once but under ten times. The chain joins TRBV6-1 to TRBJ2-4; D unclear. Germline V gene sequence: CDR1 MNHNS, CDR2 SASEGT. V lost 3 bases to trimming and J lost 0 bases, with 3 bases between them. There are 13 residues in the CDR3. As DNA, the CDR3 is TGTGCCAGCAGTGACGGAGCCAAAAACATTCAGTACTTC. Encoded protein: CASSDGAKNIQYF.

The chain couples TRBV10-3 to TRBJ2-7, with TRBD2 matching over 9 bases. Germline loops: CDR1 ENHRY, CDR2 SYGVKD. The CDR3 length is 14 residues. The ends lost 4 bases at V and 3 bases at J; junction bases unmatched: 4. The chain's CDR3 is CAISVREGLYEQYF. The CDR3 DNA reads TGTGCCATCAGTGTGCGGGAGGGCCTCTACGAGCAGTACTTC.

The rearrangement joins TRBV5-1 to TRBJ2-5; 10 nucleotides match TRBD2. The CDR3 has 15 amino acids. The V gene end was trimmed by 2 bases and the J gene end by 5 bases; junction bases not matched to a gene: 6. Germline CDR1 is SGHRS and CDR2 is YFSETQ. The CDR3 reads CASSFLASGSETQYF. Here the CDR3 DNA reads TGCGCCAGCAGCTTCCTAGCTAGCGGGAGTGAGACCCAGTACTTC.

This chain links TRBV5-4 with TRBJ1-1; TRBD1 agrees at 8 bases. The CDR3 runs to 13 residues. The V gene's germline CDR1 is SGHNT and CDR2 YYREEE (reference sequence). The junction had 3 bases not matched to a gene; V was cut back by 4 bases and J by 4 bases. In DNA form, the CDR3 reads TGTGCCAGCAGCCTACAGGGGGGCACTGAAGCTTTCTTT. It is translated as CASSLQGGTEAFF.

The chain combines TRBV6-5 with TRBJ1-2, with TRBD1 matching 8 bases. Germline CDR1 MNHEY, CDR2 SVGAGI. V trimming: 6 bases; J trimming: 3 bases; junction bases outside the gene matches: 6. The CDR3 spans 14 residues. CDR3 in amino acids: CASRSTGGYYGYTF. The CDR3 nucleotides are TGTGCCAGCAGGAGCACAGGGGGATACTATGGCTACACCTTC.

The genes are TRBV18 and TRBJ2-7; D gene ambiguous. This CDR3 spans 13 amino acids. Trimming took 2 bases from V and 3 from J, leaving 8 bases between them. Germline values: CDR1 KGHSH, CDR2 LQKENI. CDR3 amino acids: CASSPVANYEQYF. The CDR3 region has the DNA TGTGCCAGCTCACCAGTAGCTAACTACGAGCAGTACTTC.